This T cell receptor beta chain stems from a study of T cell responses to AZD1222 COVID-19 vaccine. Clones were read by immunoSEQ multiplex PCR, and TCRdb kept only the in-frame ones, dropping some. The sample holds about 180,000 clones, around 93% seen once. The trim removed 2 bases at V and 1 base at J, leaving 4 bases unmatched. The germline V gene has CDR1 LGHNA and CDR2 YSLEER. The CDR3 runs 15 residues. Whole-study results and caveats: Only after the peak T cell response were repertoires sampled. Nearly half of spike-specific TCRs reportedly target unmutated variant regions. Spike-wide coverage was observed for vaccine-associated CD4 TCRs, with dominant responses at 160-218 and 743-854.

Regarding this clone: What it recognizes is unknown.

This chain links TRBV4-3 with TRBJ1-1, with TRBD1 identical over 7 bases. The specimen was peripheral blood, collected 28 days after the second dose of the MenACWY control vaccine. The TCR originated in an adult who received the MenACWY meningococcal vaccine as a control. CDR3 nucleotides: TGCGCCAGCAGCCAACATAACAGGGGGAACACTGAAGCTTTCTTT. It is translated as CASSQHNRGNTEAFF.